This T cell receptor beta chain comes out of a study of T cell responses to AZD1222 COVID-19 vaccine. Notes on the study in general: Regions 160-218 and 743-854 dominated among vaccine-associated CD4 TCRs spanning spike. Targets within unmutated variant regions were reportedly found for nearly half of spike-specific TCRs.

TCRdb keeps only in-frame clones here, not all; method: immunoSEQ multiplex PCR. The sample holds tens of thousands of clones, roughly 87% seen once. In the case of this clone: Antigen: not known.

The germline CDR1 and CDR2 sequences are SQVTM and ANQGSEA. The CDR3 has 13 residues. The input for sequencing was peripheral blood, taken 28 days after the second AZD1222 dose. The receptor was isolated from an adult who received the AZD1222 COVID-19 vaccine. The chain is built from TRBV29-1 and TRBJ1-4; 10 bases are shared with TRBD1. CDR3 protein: CGAGDRGNEKLFF. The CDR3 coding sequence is TGCGGCGCCGGGGACAGGGGAAATGAAAAACTGTTTTTT.